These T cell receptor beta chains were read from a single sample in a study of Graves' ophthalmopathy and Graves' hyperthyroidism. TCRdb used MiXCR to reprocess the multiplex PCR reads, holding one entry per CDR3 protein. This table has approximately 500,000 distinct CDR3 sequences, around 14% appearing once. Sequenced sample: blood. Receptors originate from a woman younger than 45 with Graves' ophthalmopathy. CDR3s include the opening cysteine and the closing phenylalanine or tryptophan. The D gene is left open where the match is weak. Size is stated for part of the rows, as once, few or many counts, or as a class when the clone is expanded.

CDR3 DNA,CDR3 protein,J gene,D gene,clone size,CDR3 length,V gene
TGTGCCAGCAGCCTCAGGGACCTGGTCGACCGTCAGTACTTC,CASSLRDLVDRQYF,TRBJ2-5,-,-,14,TRBV12-3/TRBV12-4
TGTGCCAGCAGCTTGGAACTAGCGGGAGGGCCCAACGGGGAGCTGTTTTTT,CASSLELAGGPNGELFF,TRBJ2-2,TRBD2,many,17,TRBV5-4
TGTGCCAGCAGGTTGAGACCCACCACTGACTATGGCTACACCTTC,CASRLRPTTDYGYTF,TRBJ1-2,-,-,15,TRBV2
TGTGCCAGCAGCTTAGGTGGACAGAGCCAAGAGACCCAGTACTTC,CASSLGGQSQETQYF,TRBJ2-5,-,few,15,TRBV7-9
TGTGCCAGCAGCTTTGGGACTAGCAGGCGGGAGCTGTTTTTT,CASSFGTSRRELFF,TRBJ2-2,TRBD2,few,14,TRBV7-9
TGTGCCAGCAGCTTGACAGGGGGGATTCAGCCCCAGCATTTT,CASSLTGGIQPQHF,TRBJ1-5,TRBD1,few,14,TRBV7-9
TGTGCCTGGAAATCGACCGTCTATGGCTACACCTTC,CAWKSTVYGYTF,TRBJ1-2,-,-,12,TRBV30
TGTGCCAGCAGCTTAGGCCTCCGTCCTTCGACCAAAAACATTCAGTACTTC,CASSLGLRPSTKNIQYF,TRBJ2-4,-,many,17,TRBV13
TGTGCCGGCGGAGGGCGGGGCCTTAGGAACGAGCAGTACTTC,CAGGGRGLRNEQYF,TRBJ2-7,-,few,14,TRBV2
TGTGCCAGCATTTACGGGACGGGAATCTATGGCTACACCTTC,CASIYGTGIYGYTF,TRBJ1-2,-,-,14,TRBV6-5
TGTGCCAGCAGCGCCGACATACTCACCGGGGAGCTGTTTTTT,CASSADILTGELFF,TRBJ2-2,-,many,14,TRBV11-1
TGTGCCAGCAGTTTGTTAGGAGCCAATCCCCCCTACGAGCAGTACTTC,CASSLLGANPPYEQYF,TRBJ2-7,-,many,16,TRBV28
TGTGCCACCAGTGACCCCGGGACACTGACCGGGGAGCTGTTTTTT,CATSDPGTLTGELFF,TRBJ2-2,-,many,15,TRBV24-1
TGTGCCAGCAGTTCCTCCGGGACACAGAGGGGAATGAACACTGAAGCTTTCTTT,CASSSSGTQRGMNTEAFF,TRBJ1-1,-,many,18,TRBV6-2/TRBV6-3
TGTGCCTGGAGAGGGGGCTCGGAAGGCTACACCTTC,CAWRGGSEGYTF,TRBJ1-2,TRBD1,-,12,TRBV30
TGTGCCAGCCCCCCCCCCGGGACAGGATCCTACGAGCAGTTCTTC,CASPPPGTGSYEQFF,TRBJ2-1,TRBD1,few,15,TRBV28
TGTGCCTGGAGTGTCAAGGGCCGGCAGCCCCAGCATTTT,CAWSVKGRQPQHF,TRBJ1-5,-,-,13,TRBV30
TGTGCCAGCAGCCCGGGACTCCAAGAGACCCAGTACTTC,CASSPGLQETQYF,TRBJ2-5,-,many,13,TRBV18
TGTGCCAGCAGCACGACTTCAGGGGGGTCGGCCACTGAAGCTTTCTTT,CASSTTSGGSATEAFF,TRBJ1-1,TRBD1,many,16,TRBV11-2
TGTGCCAGCAGACAAACAGGGTCGGGCAATCAGCCCCAGCATTTT,CASRQTGSGNQPQHF,TRBJ1-5,-,many,15,TRBV6-2/TRBV6-3
TGCAGTGCTAGAGATGGAGGAACAGGGACCTACGAGCAGTACTTC,CSARDGGTGTYEQYF,TRBJ2-7,-,many,15,TRBV20-1
TGTGCCAGCAGTTCTCTCGACAGGGGGCGGAACGAGCAGTACTTC,CASSSLDRGRNEQYF,TRBJ2-7,TRBD1,few,15,TRBV28
TGTGCCATCAGTGAGGGGTACGAGCAGTACTTC,CAISEGYEQYF,TRBJ2-7,-,many,11,TRBV10-3
TGTGCCAGCAGCTTACTAGGTCCGAACACTGAAGCTTTCTTT,CASSLLGPNTEAFF,TRBJ1-1,-,many,14,TRBV7-3
TGTGCCAGTAGTATGGGGTCGGCAGCCGGACCATATGGCTACACCTTC,CASSMGSAAGPYGYTF,TRBJ1-2,-,-,16,TRBV19
TGTGCCAGCAGTGAAAGGGGTTACACTGAAGCTTTCTTT,CASSERGYTEAFF,TRBJ1-1,-,-,13,TRBV6-1
TGTGCCAGCAGCTACGGGACGGCAGAGACCCAGTACTTC,CASSYGTAETQYF,TRBJ2-5,-,once,13,TRBV5-6
TGTGCCAGCAGCGGACGACAGGGGGGCACTGAAGCTTTCTTT,CASSGRQGGTEAFF,TRBJ1-1,TRBD1,few,14,TRBV9
TGTGCCAGCAGCCGCCCCGATCAGCCCCAGCATTTT,CASSRPDQPQHF,TRBJ1-5,-,many,12,TRBV7-2
TGTGCCAGCAGTTTTTGGGGCGTAGGGGCTGAAGCTTTCTTT,CASSFWGVGAEAFF,TRBJ1-1,-,many,14,TRBV12-3/TRBV12-4
TGTGCCAGCAACCAGAGGACAGGGGGCCACGGGGAGCTGTTTTTT,CASNQRTGGHGELFF,TRBJ2-2,TRBD1,-,15,TRBV3-1
TGCGCCAGCAGCCACCTCTCAGGGGTAGGGTCCTACGAGCAGTACTTC,CASSHLSGVGSYEQYF,TRBJ2-7,-,few,16,TRBV4-1
TGTGCCAGCTCACCAGGCCTTAGTGAGACCCAGTACTTC,CASSPGLSETQYF,TRBJ2-5,-,many,13,TRBV18
TGTGCCAGCAGTTACTCCCGGGGAAGAACCTACGAGCAGTACTTC,CASSYSRGRTYEQYF,TRBJ2-7,-,few,15,TRBV6-5
TGTGCCAGCAGCCCCAGCGGAGTAGCGGGTTTCCACGAGCAGTACTTC,CASSPSGVAGFHEQYF,TRBJ2-7,TRBD2,many,16,TRBV11-1
TGTGCCAGCAACTTAAGGAGGGGGAGCGGCAATCAGCCCCATCATTTT,CASNLRRGSGNQPHHF,TRBJ1-5,-,-,16,TRBV13